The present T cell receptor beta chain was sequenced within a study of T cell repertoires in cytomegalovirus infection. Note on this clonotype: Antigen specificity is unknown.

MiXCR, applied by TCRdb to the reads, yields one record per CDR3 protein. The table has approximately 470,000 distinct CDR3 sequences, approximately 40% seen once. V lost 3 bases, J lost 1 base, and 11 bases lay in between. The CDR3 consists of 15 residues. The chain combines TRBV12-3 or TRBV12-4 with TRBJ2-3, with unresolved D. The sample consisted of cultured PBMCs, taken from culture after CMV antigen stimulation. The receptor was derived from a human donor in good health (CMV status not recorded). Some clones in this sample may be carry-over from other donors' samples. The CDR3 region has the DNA TGTGCCAGCAGTTTTATTTTCCAGGGCACAGATACGCAGTATTTT. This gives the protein CASSFIFQGTDTQYF.